These 18 T cell receptor beta chains came from one sample sequenced in a study of tissue T cells after allogeneic stem cell transplantation. The protocol was immunoSEQ multiplex PCR, while the TCRdb copy is restricted to in-frame clones and leaves out a portion. The table has some 7,800 clones, 60% to 70% seen once. The sequenced sample consisted of blood. The receptors stem from a female BALB/c mouse in good health. These mice share the MHC haplotype H2-d.

Note on this clone: Germline and genes: mouse. The read ends 1 residue early relative to the CDR3; the germline J gene fills the gap. The V and J genes are TRBV2 and TRBJ2-5; no clear D gene. This CDR3 comprises 14 residues. Germline CDR1 is LGHNA and CDR2 is YSYQKL. The V end lost 0 bases, the J end lost 5 bases, and 9 bases lay between the germline ends. CDR3 sequence reads: CASSQDMVGDTQYF. The CDR3 DNA, read in part, is TGTGCCAGCAGCCAAGATATGGTTGGAGACACCCAGTAC.

Regarding this clone: The genes are named according to mouse. The read ends 1 residue before the CDR3 terminus; that terminus is restored from the germline J gene. The genes are TRBV2 and TRBJ1-6; no reliable D call. TRBJ1-6 is treated as an ORF (open reading frame) with a function not yet certain. V was clipped by 0 bases and J by 0 bases, with 6 bases between them. The CDR3 has 16 amino acids. Germline V gene data show CDR1 as LGHNA and CDR2 as YSYQKL. The sequenced part of the CDR3 DNA is TGTGCCAGCAGCCAAGATGATAATTCCTATAATTCGCCCCTCTAC. Translating it yields CASSQDDNSYNSPLY. The whole CDR3 protein is CASSQDDNSYNSPLYF.

About this clone itself: Mouse names are used for the genes. The read ends 1 residue before the CDR3 terminus; that terminus is restored from the germline J gene. Other nucleotide sequences in the sample specify the same CDR3. The chain recombines TRBV13-3 with TRBJ2-1, with 8 bases fitting TRBD2. V was pared by 4 bases and J by 4 bases, with 4 bases of the junction left unmatched. Germline V gene lookup returns CDR1 NNHDY and CDR2 SYVADS. The CDR3 has 14 amino acids. CDR3 DNA, as far as it was read: TGTGCCAGCAGTCTCGGGGGGGCGTATGCTGAGCAGTTC. As protein: CASSLGGAYAEQF. The whole CDR3 region reads CASSLGGAYAEQFF.

This clone was seen more than once but under ten times. Gene and germline names: mouse. The CDR3 extends 1 residue past the end of the read, so its final part is completed from the germline J gene. The V gene is TRBV20, the J gene TRBJ1-2; TRBD1 agrees at 10 bases. Trimming took 3 bases from V and 2 from J; bases not matched to a gene: 3. Germline values: CDR1 GFQATS, CDR2 STVNSAI. The CDR3 is 14 amino acids. The CDR3 region is CGARPGQGNSDYTF. The CDR3 bases that were read are TGTGGTGCTAGACCGGGACAGGGGAACTCCGACTACACC.

Comments on this clone: Each gene name is a mouse one. The CDR3 bases that were read are TGTGCCTGGAGCCTCACGGAAGTCTTC. Translation gives CAWSLTEVF. The whole CDR3 region reads CAWSLTEVFF. The J gene is TRBJ1-1, the V gene TRBV31; no clear D gene. The read ends 1 residue early relative to the CDR3; the germline J gene fills the gap. V shed 3 bases and J shed 8 bases, with 7 bases lying between them. CDR1 is GKSSPN, CDR2 SITVG, per germline. The CDR3 is made up of 10 amino acids.

As concerns this clone: Germline and genes: mouse. Coverage ceases 1 residue before the CDR3 finishes, and the germline J gene fills in the end. The V gene is TRBV19, the J gene TRBJ2-1; TRBD2 aligns across 10 bases. Per germline, CDR1 FNHDT and CDR2 SITEND (reference sequence). The length of the CDR3 is 15 residues. Trimming at V came to 2 bases and at J to 7 bases, leaving 6 bases not matched to a gene. The covered CDR3 bases are TGTGCCAGCAGTATTAGCTGGGGGGGCGCCGCTGAGCAGTTC. This gives the protein CASSISWGGAAEQF. The whole CDR3 protein reads CASSISWGGAAEQFF.

About this clone itself: Gene names are mouse gene names. The read terminates 1 residue before the CDR3 end, so the remaining end is supplied by the germline J gene. V usage is TRBV20 and J usage is TRBJ1-1; D unresolved. There are 12 residues in the CDR3. V dropped 3 bases and J dropped 0 bases, with 5 bases sitting between them. In germline, CDR1 is GFQATS, CDR2 STVNSAI. The CDR3 reads CGASSANTEVFF. CDR3 DNA (partial): TGTGGTGCTAGCAGTGCAAACACAGAAGTCTTC.

In this sample, this clone turned up a few times. Any gene name here is a mouse gene name. The CDR3 reads CASSQGPSGNTLYF. Partial CDR3 DNA: TGTGCCAGCAGCCAGGGACCTTCTGGAAATACGCTCTAT. J is TRBJ1-3 and V is TRBV24; tentatively, D is TRBD1 (5 bases). Read coverage stops 1 residue before the CDR3 terminus; the germline J gene supplies the remainder. This CDR3 contains 14 residues. The V end was cut by 6 bases, the J end by 0 bases, with 9 bases between. Looked up from germline, CDR1 is KGHTA and CDR2 is FRNEEI.

This clone was seen a handful of times. The gene names given are mouse names. The missing CDR3 end, 1 residue past where the read stops, is filled in from the germline J gene. J is TRBJ1-4 and V is TRBV29, with TRBD1 matching over 10 bases. J lost 6 bases, V lost 3 bases, and 10 bases had no gene match. CDR1 and CDR2 (germline): MSHET, SYDVDS. This CDR3 is 17 amino acids long. The CDR3 sequence is CASSFPLTGGADERLFF. Partial CDR3 DNA: TGTGCTAGCAGTTTCCCTCTGACAGGGGGCGCGGACGAAAGATTATTT.

Concerning this clone: Mouse names are used for the genes. The read ends 1 residue before the CDR3 terminus; that terminus is restored from the germline J gene. This chain connects TRBV12-1 to TRBJ1-3; TRBD1 agrees at 11 bases. Germline CDR1 is SGHSN and CDR2 is HYEKVE. V dropped 2 bases and J dropped 0; count of bases not matched to a gene: 2. The CDR3 loop spans 16 amino acids. The CDR3 DNA, read in part, is TGTGCCAGCTCTCACGGGACAGGGGGTTCTGGAAATACGCTCTAT. Amino acids: CASSHGTGGSGNTLY. The whole CDR3 reads CASSHGTGGSGNTLYF. Together with reference TRBV12-1 and TRBJ1-3, the CDR3 gives the full variable domain: DSGVVQSPRHIIKEKGGRSVLTCIPISGHSNVVWYQQTLGKELKFLIQHYEKVERDKGFLPSRFSVQQFDDYHSEMNMSALELEDSAMYFCASSHGTGGSGNTLYFGEGSRLIVV.

This clone was seen a handful of times. The listed genes are named as in mouse. The read ends 1 residue shy of where the CDR3 ends; the end is completed using the germline J gene. The chain uses TRBV17 and TRBJ1-4, with 7 bases aligning to TRBD1. Germline lookup yields CDR1 MNHDT and CDR2 YYDKIL. This CDR3 is built from 14 residues. Trimming cost V 4 bases and J 1 base; bases outside gene matches: 0. CDR3 region: CASSTGGSNERLFF. The CDR3 DNA, read in part, is TGTGCTAGCAGTACAGGGGGTTCCAACGAAAGATTATTT.

Note on this clone: Genes here carry mouse names. The sequence runs out 1 residue before the end of the CDR3; the remainder is reconstructed from the germline J gene. This rearrangement joins TRBV2 to TRBJ2-7; tentatively, D is TRBD1 (6 bases). Germline V gene data show CDR1 as LGHNA and CDR2 as YSYQKL. Trimming took 0 bases from V and 0 from J, leaving 6 bases between them. The CDR3 consists of 14 residues. CDR3: CASSQEGGSYEQYF. Partial CDR3 DNA: TGTGCCAGCAGCCAAGAAGGGGGCTCCTATGAACAGTAC.

Remarks on this clone: Gene names denote mouse genes. The CDR3 here is CASSQQGGDTGQLYF. The CDR3 DNA, read in part, is TGTGCCAGCAGCCAACAGGGAGGGGACACCGGGCAGCTCTAC. The chain has TRBV2 and TRBJ2-2; D possibly corresponds to TRBD1 (5 bases). The read ends 1 residue shy of where the CDR3 ends; the end is completed using the germline J gene. The CDR3 extends over 15 amino acids. Trimming took 2 bases from V and 3 from J, leaving 10 bases between them. Looked up from germline, CDR1 is LGHNA and CDR2 is YSYQKL.

Regarding this clone: Germline and genes: mouse. The read gets to within 1 residue of the CDR3 end, and the germline J gene fills in the rest. The chain couples TRBV13-3 to TRBJ2-4; D remains unclear. Trimming shortened V by 0 bases and J by 5 bases, and 10 bases separated the two germline ends. CDR1 NNHDY and CDR2 SYVADS come from the germline V gene. CDR3 length: 14 residues. CDR3 sequence: CASSDAPSRNTLYF. The DNA read from the CDR3 is TGTGCCAGCAGTGATGCGCCCTCAAGAAACACCTTGTAC.

On this clone itself: Gene names denote mouse genes. The read finishes 1 residue shy of the CDR3 end, and the germline J gene is used to complete it. V is TRBV13-1 and J is TRBJ1-2; TRBD1 agrees at 8 bases. In germline, CDR1 is NSHNY, CDR2 SYGAGN. Losses at the gene ends were 1 base for V and 4 bases for J; bases not matched to a gene: 6. The CDR3 sequence is 15 residues long. Incomplete CDR3 DNA: TGTGCCAGCAGTGATTTGGAACAGGGGGGCTCCGACTACACC. Encoded protein: CASSDLEQGGSDYT. The full CDR3 protein is CASSDLEQGGSDYTF.

This clone was detected only a few times. Each gene name is a mouse one. The read gets to within 1 residue of the CDR3 end, and the germline J gene fills in the rest. The chain links TRBV4 to TRBJ2-7; 12 bases line up with TRBD2. The CDR3 is 14 residues long. CDR1 is LGHDT, CDR2 YNNKQL, per germline (reference sequence). J lost 7 bases, V lost 4 bases, and 5 bases had no gene match. CDR3 amino acids: CASSLTGGAPEQYF. Incomplete CDR3 DNA: TGTGCCAGCAGCTTGACTGGGGGGGCGCCCGAACAGTAC.

In regard to this clone: Gene names follow the mouse nomenclature. The read ends 1 residue early relative to the CDR3; the germline J gene fills the gap. The chain combines TRBV31 with TRBJ2-2; 10 bases agree with TRBD2. Per germline, CDR1 GKSSPN and CDR2 SITVG. After removal of 2 bases from V and 0 bases from J, the junction contained 3 bases not matched to a gene. The CDR3 sequence is 16 residues long. CDR3 bases read: TGTGCCTGGAGTTATACTGGGGGGGCAAACACCGGGCAGCTCTAC. Translated, it gives CAWSYTGGANTGQLY. The whole CDR3 protein is CAWSYTGGANTGQLYF.

Details on this clone: All gene names here are mouse names. The CDR3 end lies 1 residue beyond the end of the read and is filled in from the germline J gene. The chain couples TRBV17 to TRBJ2-5; no reliable D call. CDR3 length: 15 residues. Trimming took 4 bases from V and 0 from J, leaving 11 bases between them. Germline CDR1 MNHDT, CDR2 YYDKIL. CDR3 in amino acids: CASSNWQFNQDTQYF. The sequenced CDR3 bases are TGTGCTAGCAGTAATTGGCAGTTTAACCAAGACACCCAGTAC.